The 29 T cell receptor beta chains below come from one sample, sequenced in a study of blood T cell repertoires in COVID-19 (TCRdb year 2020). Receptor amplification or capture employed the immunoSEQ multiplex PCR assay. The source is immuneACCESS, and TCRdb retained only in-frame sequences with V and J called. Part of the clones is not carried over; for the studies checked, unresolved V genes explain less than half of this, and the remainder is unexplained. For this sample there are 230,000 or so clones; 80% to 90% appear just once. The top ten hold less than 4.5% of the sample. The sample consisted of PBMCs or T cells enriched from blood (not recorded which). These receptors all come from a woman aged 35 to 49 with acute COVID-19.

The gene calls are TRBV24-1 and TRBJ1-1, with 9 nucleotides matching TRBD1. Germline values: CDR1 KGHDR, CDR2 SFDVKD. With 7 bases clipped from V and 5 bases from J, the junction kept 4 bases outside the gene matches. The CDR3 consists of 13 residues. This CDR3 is CATRQGAETEAFF. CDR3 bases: TGTGCCACCAGACAGGGGGCGGAGACTGAAGCTTTCTTT.

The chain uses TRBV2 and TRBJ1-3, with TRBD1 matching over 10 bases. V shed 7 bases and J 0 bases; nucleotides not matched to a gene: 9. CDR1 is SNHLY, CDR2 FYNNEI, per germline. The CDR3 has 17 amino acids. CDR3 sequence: CASTLFGTGVSGNTIYF. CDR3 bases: TGTGCCAGCACCCTTTTTGGGACAGGGGTCTCTGGAAACACCATATATTTT.

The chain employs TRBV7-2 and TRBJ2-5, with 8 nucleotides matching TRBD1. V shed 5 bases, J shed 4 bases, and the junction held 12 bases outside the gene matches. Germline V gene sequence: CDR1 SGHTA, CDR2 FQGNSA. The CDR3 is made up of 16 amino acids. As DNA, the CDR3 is TGTGCCAGCAGCGATACGGGACAGGCGGCAGGAGAGACCCAGTACTTC. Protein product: CASSDTGQAAGETQYF.

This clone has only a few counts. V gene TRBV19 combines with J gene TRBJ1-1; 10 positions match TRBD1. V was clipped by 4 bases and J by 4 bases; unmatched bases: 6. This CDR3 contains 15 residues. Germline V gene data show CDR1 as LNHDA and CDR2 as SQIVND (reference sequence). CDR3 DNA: TGTGCCAGTAGTAAGGCGACAGGGGGCGTCACTGAAGCTTTCTTT. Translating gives CASSKATGGVTEAFF.

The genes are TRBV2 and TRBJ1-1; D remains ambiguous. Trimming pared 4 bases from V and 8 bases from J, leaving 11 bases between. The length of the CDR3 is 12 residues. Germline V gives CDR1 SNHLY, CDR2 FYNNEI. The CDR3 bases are TGTGCCAGCAGTGGCGGGCCGGAAGAAGCTTTCTTT. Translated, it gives CASSGGPEEAFF.

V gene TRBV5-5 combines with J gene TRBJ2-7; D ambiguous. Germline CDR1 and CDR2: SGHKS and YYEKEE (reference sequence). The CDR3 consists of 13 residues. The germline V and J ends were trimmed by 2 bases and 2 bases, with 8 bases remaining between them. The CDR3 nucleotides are TGTGCCAGCAGCTTAGCTGGTACCTACGAGCAGTACGTC. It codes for CASSLAGTYEQYV.

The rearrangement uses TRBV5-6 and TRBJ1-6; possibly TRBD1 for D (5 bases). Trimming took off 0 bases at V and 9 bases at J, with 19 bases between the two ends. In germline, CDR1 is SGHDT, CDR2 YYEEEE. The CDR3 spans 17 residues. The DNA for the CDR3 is TGTGCCAGCAGCTTGGGAAGTGGGGGGGTGAATAGTTCACCCCTCCACTTT. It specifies CASSLGSGGVNSSPLHF.

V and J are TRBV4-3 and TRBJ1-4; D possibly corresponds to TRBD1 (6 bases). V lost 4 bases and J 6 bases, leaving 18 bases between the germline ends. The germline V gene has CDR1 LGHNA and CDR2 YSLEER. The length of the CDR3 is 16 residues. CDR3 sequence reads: CASSLSSRGSDEKLFF. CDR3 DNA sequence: TGCGCCAGCAGCCTTTCGTCCAGGGGAAGTGATGAAAAACTGTTTTTT.

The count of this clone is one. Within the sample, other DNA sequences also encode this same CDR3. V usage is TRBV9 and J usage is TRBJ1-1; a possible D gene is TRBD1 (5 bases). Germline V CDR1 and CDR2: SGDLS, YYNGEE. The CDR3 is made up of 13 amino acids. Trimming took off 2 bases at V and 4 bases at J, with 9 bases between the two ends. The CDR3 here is CASSVRGGTEAFF. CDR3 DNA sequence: TGTGCCAGCAGCGTTAGGGGTGGCACTGAAGCTTTCTTT.

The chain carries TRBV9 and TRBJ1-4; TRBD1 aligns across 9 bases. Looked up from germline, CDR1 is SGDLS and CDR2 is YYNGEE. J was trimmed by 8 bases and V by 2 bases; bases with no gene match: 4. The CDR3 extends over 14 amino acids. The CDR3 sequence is CASSVGQGNEKLFF. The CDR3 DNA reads TGTGCCAGCAGCGTTGGACAGGGGAACGAAAAACTGTTTTTT. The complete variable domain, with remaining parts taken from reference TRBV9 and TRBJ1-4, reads DSGVTQTPKHLITATGQRVTLRCSPRSGDLSVYWYQQSLDQGLQFLIQYYNGEERAKGNILERFSAQQFPDLHSELNLSSLELGDSALYFCASSVGQGNEKLFFGSGTQLSVL.

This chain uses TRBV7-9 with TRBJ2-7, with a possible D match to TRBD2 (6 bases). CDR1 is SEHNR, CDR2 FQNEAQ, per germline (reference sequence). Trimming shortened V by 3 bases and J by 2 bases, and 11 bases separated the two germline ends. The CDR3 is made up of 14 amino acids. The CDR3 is CASSFIREPYEQYF. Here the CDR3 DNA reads TGTGCCAGCAGCTTTATCCGGGAGCCCTACGAGCAGTACTTC.

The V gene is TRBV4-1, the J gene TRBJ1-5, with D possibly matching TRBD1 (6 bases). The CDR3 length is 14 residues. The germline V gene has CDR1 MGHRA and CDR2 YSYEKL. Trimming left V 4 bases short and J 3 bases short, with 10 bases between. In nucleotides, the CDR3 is TGCGCCAGCAGCCCGGACAGAAACAATCAGCCCCAGCATTTT. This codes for CASSPDRNNQPQHF.

In DNA, the CDR3 is TGTGCCAGCAGTGTTGAACAGAGCACAGATACGCAGTATTTT. This sequence encodes CASSVEQSTDTQYF. The chain links TRBV6-4 to TRBJ2-3; D is unclear. Germline loops: CDR1 MRHNA, CDR2 SNTAGT. The V and J ends lost 4 bases and 0 bases respectively, with 8 bases between them. The CDR3 covers 14 residues.

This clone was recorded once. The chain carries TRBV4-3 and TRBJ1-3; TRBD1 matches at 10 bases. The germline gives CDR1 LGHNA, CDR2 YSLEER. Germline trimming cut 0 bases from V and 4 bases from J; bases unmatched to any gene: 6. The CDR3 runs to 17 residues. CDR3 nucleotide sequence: TGCGCCAGCAGCCAAGATACGGGGACAGGGGAAGGAAACACCATATATTTT. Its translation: CASSQDTGTGEGNTIYF.

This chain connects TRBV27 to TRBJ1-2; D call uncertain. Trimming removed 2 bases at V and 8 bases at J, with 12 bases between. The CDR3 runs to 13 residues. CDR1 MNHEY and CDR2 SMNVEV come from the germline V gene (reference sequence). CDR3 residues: CASSLGRDRGYTF. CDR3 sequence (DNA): TGTGCCAGCAGTTTAGGGAGGGATAGGGGCTACACCTTC.

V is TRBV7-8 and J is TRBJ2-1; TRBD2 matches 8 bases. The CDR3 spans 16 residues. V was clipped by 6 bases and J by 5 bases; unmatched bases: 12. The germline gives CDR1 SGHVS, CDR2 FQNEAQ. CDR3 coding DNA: TGTGCCAGCAGTCAAGGGGTCGGGGGGGCCGACAATGAGCAGTTCTTC. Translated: CASSQGVGGADNEQFF.

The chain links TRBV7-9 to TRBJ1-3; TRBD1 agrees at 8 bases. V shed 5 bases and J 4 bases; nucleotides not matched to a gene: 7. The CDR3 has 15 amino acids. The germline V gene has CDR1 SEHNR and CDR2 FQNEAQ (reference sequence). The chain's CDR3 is CASSPTDREGNTIYF. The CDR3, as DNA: TGTGCCAGCAGCCCCACGGACAGGGAAGGAAACACCATATATTTT.

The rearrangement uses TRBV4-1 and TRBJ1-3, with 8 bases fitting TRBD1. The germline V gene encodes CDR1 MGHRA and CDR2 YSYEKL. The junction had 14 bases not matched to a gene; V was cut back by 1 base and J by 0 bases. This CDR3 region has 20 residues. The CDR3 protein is CASSQGGGDRLAPSGNTIYF. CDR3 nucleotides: TGCGCCAGCAGCCAAGGGGGCGGGGACAGGCTGGCCCCCTCTGGAAACACCATATATTTT.

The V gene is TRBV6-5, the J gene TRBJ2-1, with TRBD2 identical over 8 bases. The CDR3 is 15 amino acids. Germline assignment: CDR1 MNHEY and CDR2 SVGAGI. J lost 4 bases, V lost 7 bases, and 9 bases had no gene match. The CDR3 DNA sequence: TGTGCCAGCATTAAATTTAGCGGGGCATACAATGAGCAGTTCTTC. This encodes CASIKFSGAYNEQFF.

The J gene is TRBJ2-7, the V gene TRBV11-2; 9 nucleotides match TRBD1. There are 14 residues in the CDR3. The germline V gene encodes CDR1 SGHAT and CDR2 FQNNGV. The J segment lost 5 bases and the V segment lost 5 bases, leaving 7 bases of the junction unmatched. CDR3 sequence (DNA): TGTGCCAGCAGCGATAGAGGGACAGGGCACGAGCAGTACGTC. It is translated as CASSDRGTGHEQYV.

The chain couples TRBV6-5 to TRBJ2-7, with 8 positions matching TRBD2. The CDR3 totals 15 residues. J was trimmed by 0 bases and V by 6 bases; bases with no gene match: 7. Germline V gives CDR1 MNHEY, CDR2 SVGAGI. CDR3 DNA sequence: TGTGCCAGCAGAGTAGCGGGATTAAGCTCCTACGAGCAGTACTTC. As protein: CASRVAGLSSYEQYF.

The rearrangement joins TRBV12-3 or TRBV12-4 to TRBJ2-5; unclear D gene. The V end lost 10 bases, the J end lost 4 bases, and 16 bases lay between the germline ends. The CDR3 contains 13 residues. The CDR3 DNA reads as TGTGCCACTTGTTGGCAGATTGGAGAGACCCAGTACTTC. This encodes CATCWQIGETQYF.

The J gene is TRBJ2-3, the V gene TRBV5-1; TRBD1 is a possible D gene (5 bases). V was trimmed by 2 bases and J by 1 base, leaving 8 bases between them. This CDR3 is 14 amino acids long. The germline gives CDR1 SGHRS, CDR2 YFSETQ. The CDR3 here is CASSFRVGTDTQYF. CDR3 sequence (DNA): TGCGCCAGCAGCTTCAGGGTTGGCACAGATACGCAGTATTTT.

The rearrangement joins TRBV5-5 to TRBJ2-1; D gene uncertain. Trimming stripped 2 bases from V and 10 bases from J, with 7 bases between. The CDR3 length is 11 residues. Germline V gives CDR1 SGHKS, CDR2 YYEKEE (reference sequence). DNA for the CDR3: TGTGCCAGCAGCTTAGCGCTAGAGCAGTTCTTC. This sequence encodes CASSLALEQFF.

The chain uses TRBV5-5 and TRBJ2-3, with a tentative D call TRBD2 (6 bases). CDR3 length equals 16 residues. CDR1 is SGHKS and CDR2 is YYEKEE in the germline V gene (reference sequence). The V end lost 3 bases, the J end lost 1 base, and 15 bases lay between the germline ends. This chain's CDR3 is CASSSIAGTRTDTQYF. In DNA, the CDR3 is TGTGCCAGCAGCTCAATCGCGGGGACGCGCACAGATACGCAGTATTTT.

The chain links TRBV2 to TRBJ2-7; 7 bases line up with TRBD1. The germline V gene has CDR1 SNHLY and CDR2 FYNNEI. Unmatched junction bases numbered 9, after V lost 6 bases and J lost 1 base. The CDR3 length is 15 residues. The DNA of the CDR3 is TGTGCCAGCAGGAACCCGGGACAGCCGTCCTACGAGCAGTACGTC. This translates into CASRNPGQPSYEQYV.

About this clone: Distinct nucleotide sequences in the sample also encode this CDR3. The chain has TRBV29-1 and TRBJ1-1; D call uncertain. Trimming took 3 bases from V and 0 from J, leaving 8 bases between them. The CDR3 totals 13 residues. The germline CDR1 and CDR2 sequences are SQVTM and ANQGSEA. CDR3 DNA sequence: TGCAGCGTTGAGGGCAGGCTGAACACTGAAGCTTTCTTT. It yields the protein CSVEGRLNTEAFF. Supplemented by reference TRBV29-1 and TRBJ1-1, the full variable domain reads SAVISQKPSRDICQRGTSLTIQCQVDSQVTMMFWYRQQPGQSLTLIATANQGSEATYESGFVIDKFPISRPNLTFSTLTVSNMSPEDSSIYLCSVEGRLNTEAFFGQGTRLTVV.

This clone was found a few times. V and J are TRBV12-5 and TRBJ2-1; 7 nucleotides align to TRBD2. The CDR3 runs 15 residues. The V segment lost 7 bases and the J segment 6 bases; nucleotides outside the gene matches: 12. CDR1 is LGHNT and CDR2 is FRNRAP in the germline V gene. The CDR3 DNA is TGTGCTAGTGCCCCTTTCGGGACTACGGGCAATGAGCAGTTCTTC. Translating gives CASAPFGTTGNEQFF.

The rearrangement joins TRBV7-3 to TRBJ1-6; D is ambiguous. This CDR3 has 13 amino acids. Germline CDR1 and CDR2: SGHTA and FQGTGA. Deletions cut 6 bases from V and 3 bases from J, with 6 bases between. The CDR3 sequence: CASRASYNSPLHF. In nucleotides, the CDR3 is TGTGCCAGCAGGGCCAGCTATAATTCACCCCTCCACTTT.